A single sample gave rise to the 9 T cell receptor beta chains below, sequenced in a study of blood T cells in healthy people across ages. Combining a sample-barcoded 5' primer with a J-beta primer mix, a second PCR ran for roughly 6 to 12 cycles. Each CDR3 protein is one row after TCRdb ran MiXCR on the 5' RACE reads. The profile shows approximately 770,000 distinct CDR3 sequences, more than 45% of them singletons. The sequencing input was blood. The receptors come from a man aged 25-45 years in good health.

The V gene is TRBV7-2, the J gene TRBJ2-3; the match to TRBD2 covers 7 bases. J lost 4 bases, V lost 1 base, and 5 bases had no gene match. The CDR3 has 15 residues. The germline gives CDR1 SGHTA, CDR2 FQGNSA. The CDR3 sequence: CASSLVPGGPDTQYF. DNA of the CDR3: TGTGCCAGCAGCTTAGTGCCGGGAGGACCAGATACGCAGTATTTT.

This rearrangement joins TRBV4-1 to TRBJ2-7; a possible D gene is TRBD2 (6 bases). CDR1 and CDR2 from the germline V gene are MGHRA and YSYEKL. The CDR3 consists of 14 residues. V lost 2 bases and J 7 bases, leaving 15 bases between the germline ends. CDR3 DNA: TGCGCCAGCAGCCAACTAGCGAGCGACAATGAGCAGTACTTC. Its protein is CASSQLASDNEQYF.

This clonotype occurred a few times. This chain connects TRBV7-2 to TRBJ2-7; either TRBD1 or TRBD2 may fit D (5 bases each). Germline V gives CDR1 SGHTA, CDR2 FQGNSA. The V end was cut by 6 bases, the J end by 0 bases, with 12 bases between. The CDR3 spans 14 residues. The CDR3 sequence: CASRRAGTSYEQYF. Here the CDR3 DNA reads TGTGCCAGCAGAAGGGCAGGGACCTCCTACGAGCAGTACTTC.

The chain combines TRBV5-4 with TRBJ2-5, with D possibly TRBD2 on 5 matching bases. The J call may not be correct, given that the DNA end is closer to TRBJ2-7. Germline V CDR1 and CDR2: SGHNT, YYREEE (reference sequence). This CDR3 is built from 15 residues. In nucleotides, the CDR3 is TGTGCCAGCAGCTTGGAGGCTAGCTATTCCTACGAGCAGTACTTC. It translates to CASSLEASYSYEQYF.

The rearrangement links TRBV11-3 to TRBJ2-1, with 8 bases aligning to TRBD2. V lost 5 bases, J lost 6 bases, and 12 bases stayed unmatched. This CDR3 is built from 16 residues. Per the germline V gene, CDR1 is SGHNT and CDR2 is YENEEA. CDR3 amino acids: CASSPVGGLVSNEQFF. In DNA, the CDR3 is TGTGCCAGCAGCCCAGTTGGGGGACTAGTATCCAATGAGCAGTTCTTC.

CDR3 residues: CAISGLADYEQYF. In nucleotides, the CDR3 is TGTGCCATCAGCGGACTAGCGGACTACGAGCAGTACTTC. The chain links TRBV10-3 to TRBJ2-7; TRBD2 matches at 10 bases. The germline CDR1 and CDR2 sequences are ENHRY and SYGVKD. This CDR3 region has 13 residues. Losses at the gene ends were 6 bases for V and 3 bases for J; bases not matched to a gene: 2.

J is TRBJ2-7 and V is TRBV4-3, with 7 bases aligning to TRBD1. The J segment lost 0 bases and the V segment lost 7 bases, leaving 18 bases of the junction unmatched. The CDR3 runs to 18 residues. In germline, CDR1 is LGHNA, CDR2 YSLEER. CDR3: CASNPEAGRDRDSYEQYF. The DNA of the CDR3 is TGCGCCAGCAACCCAGAAGCCGGCCGGGACAGAGACTCCTACGAGCAGTACTTC.

Concerning this clonotype itself: Its ends do not fully match the called genes, so a read error is possible. The V gene is TRBV7-2, the J gene TRBJ2-3; no firm D call. In germline, CDR1 is SGHTA, CDR2 FQGNSA. The CDR3 extends over 14 amino acids. DNA of the CDR3: TGTGCCAGCAGCTTGAGTGGGATCACAGATGCGCAGTATTTT. This translates into CASSLSGITDAQYF.

The chain joins TRBV10-3 to TRBJ2-3; the D is unclear. Germline assignment: CDR1 ENHRY and CDR2 SYGVKD. The CDR3 spans 13 residues. With 0 bases removed from V and 3 bases from J, the gap between germline ends came to 4 bases. DNA of the CDR3: TGTGCCATCAGTGAGTCAGTGACAGATACGCAGTATTTT. This encodes CAISESVTDTQYF.